One and the same sample provided the 28 T cell receptor beta chains below, sequenced in a study of CXCR3-negative and CXCR3-positive naive CD8 T cells. UMI-labeled 5' RACE yielded the TRB cDNA libraries. With the 5' RACE reads reprocessed, TCRdb shows one record per CDR3 protein and no DNA. Recorded for this sample: roughly 140,000 distinct CDR3 sequences. Study-level findings and limits: Naive cells positive for CXCR3 carried more hydrophobic TRB CDR3s than CXCR3-negative ones.

Antigens for these TCRs are unknown. The sample taken for sequencing was naive CXCR3+ CD8+ T cells from blood. As for subset: CD45RO-CCR7+CD27+CD95- naive CD8+ T cells expressing CXCR3 (TNR3+). The receptors come from a human donor in good health. Some clones in this sample may be carry-over from other donors' samples.

J is TRBJ2-1 and V is TRBV5-1. The CDR3 consists of 14 residues. From germline, CDR1 is SGHRS and CDR2 YFSETQ. The CDR3 here is CASSYTDGSNEQFF.

The chain joins TRBV19 to TRBJ2-2. This CDR3 has 13 residues. Germline lookup yields CDR1 LNHDA and CDR2 SQIVND (reference sequence). CDR3 residues: CASSLGNTGELFF.

The CDR3 loop is CASSRRTEKYNEQFF. This rearrangement joins TRBV7-9 to TRBJ2-1. CDR1 is SEHNR, CDR2 FQNEAQ, per germline (reference sequence). The CDR3 totals 15 residues.

The chain uses TRBV9 and TRBJ2-7; without DNA, the TCRdb call of TRBD1 cannot be checked. Looked up from germline, CDR1 is SGDLS and CDR2 is YYNGEE. There are 15 residues in the CDR3. The CDR3 sequence is CASSASGTGRNEQYF.

The rearrangement joins TRBV29-1 to TRBJ2-1; TCRdb picks TRBD2, but there is no DNA to check that call. This CDR3 has 16 residues. Germline assignment: CDR1 SQVTM and CDR2 ANQGSEA. CDR3 sequence reads: CSGELGLAETYNEQFF.

The CDR3 here is CSAWDKETAGNTIYF. The rearrangement links TRBV20-1 to TRBJ1-3; TCRdb lists TRBD1, though no DNA is available to test this call. The CDR3 extends over 15 amino acids. Germline V lookup: CDR1 DFQATT, CDR2 SNEGSKA (reference sequence).

This chain connects TRBV4-3 to TRBJ2-1; TCRdb's D call of TRBD1 is untestable without DNA. The CDR3 is made up of 18 amino acids. Germline CDR1 and CDR2: LGHNA and YSLEER. The CDR3: CASSQDAPGHPGYNEQFF.

This rearrangement joins TRBV29-1 to TRBJ2-7; TCRdb returns TRBD1, unconfirmable since there is no DNA. From germline, CDR1 is SQVTM and CDR2 ANQGSEA. The CDR3 has 12 residues. This chain's CDR3 is CSAQTGSYEQYF.

The rearrangement links TRBV3-1 to TRBJ2-3; the D call of TRBD1 rests on TCRdb alone, since no DNA is present to check it. The CDR3 extends over 13 amino acids. The germline CDR1 and CDR2 sequences are LGHDT and YNNKEL (reference sequence). CDR3 amino acids: CASSGPLSDTQYF.

This chain joins TRBV7-6 and TRBJ2-7; the TCRdb D gene call, TRBD2, has no DNA to confirm it. The germline gives CDR1 SGHVS, CDR2 FNYEAQ. This CDR3 region has 15 residues. CDR3 region: CASSLEAAGGREQYF.

The rearrangement uses TRBV7-9 and TRBJ1-4. Germline V lookup: CDR1 SEHNR, CDR2 FQNEAQ (reference sequence). The CDR3 has 13 amino acids. This CDR3 reads CASRQGANEKLFF.

The rearrangement uses TRBV14 and TRBJ2-7. CDR3 length equals 12 residues. The germline V gene encodes CDR1 SGHDN and CDR2 FVKESK. The CDR3 sequence: CASSQGQYEQYF.

J is TRBJ1-5 and V is TRBV19; the D call of TRBD1 rests on TCRdb alone, since no DNA is present to check it. CDR3 length: 15 amino acids. Germline V gene lookup returns CDR1 LNHDA and CDR2 SQIVND (reference sequence). CDR3 region: CASNTGTGIGQPQHF.

This sequence joins TRBV12-3 or TRBV12-4 and TRBJ2-1; TCRdb's D call of TRBD2 is untestable without DNA. This CDR3 is 16 amino acids long. This CDR3 is CASSFLGLAVYNEQFF.

The chain joins TRBV9 to TRBJ2-1; lacking DNA, the TRBD2 call made by TCRdb goes unchecked. CDR1 SGDLS and CDR2 YYNGEE come from the germline V gene. This CDR3 region has 15 residues. The CDR3 spells CASSVAPSGDNEQFF. Filled out from reference TRBV9 and TRBJ2-1, the complete variable domain reads DSGVTQTPKHLITATGQRVTLRCSPRSGDLSVYWYQQSLDQGLQFLIQYYNGEERAKGNILERFSAQQFPDLHSELNLSSLELGDSALYFCASSVAPSGDNEQFFGPGTRLTVL.

This sequence joins TRBV20-1 and TRBJ1-2; TCRdb's assignment of TRBD1 cannot be checked, as there is no DNA. CDR3 length: 15 residues. From germline, CDR1 is DFQATT and CDR2 SNEGSKA (reference sequence). CDR3 sequence reads: CSARQTTGGHYGYTF.

The chain recombines TRBV7-8 with TRBJ2-3; TCRdb names TRBD1, which stays unverified in the absence of DNA. The CDR3 is 14 amino acids. Germline V CDR1 and CDR2: SGHVS, FQNEAQ. The CDR3 reads CASSSGQGKDTQYF.

The chain uses TRBV28 and TRBJ2-3. The CDR3 is made up of 11 amino acids. Germline V gene lookup returns CDR1 MDHEN and CDR2 SYDVKM. CDR3 loop: CASSLSSAQYF.

V is TRBV7-9 and J is TRBJ1-2; absent DNA, TCRdb's TRBD1 call cannot be checked. In germline, CDR1 is SEHNR, CDR2 FQNEAQ (reference sequence). CDR3 length: 17 residues. The chain's CDR3 is CASSLLPGTGGSYGYTF.

The chain links TRBV7-2 to TRBJ2-7; the D gene TCRdb calls, TRBD1, cannot be checked with no DNA. This CDR3 is 15 amino acids long. CDR1 is SGHTA and CDR2 is FQGNSA in the germline V gene. The CDR3 loop reads CASSQRADSSYEQYF.

The genes are TRBV9 and TRBJ2-1. Germline CDR1 SGDLS, CDR2 YYNGEE. This CDR3 has 11 amino acids. The CDR3 sequence is CASSVGDEQFF.

The chain has TRBV15 and TRBJ2-5; TCRdb lists TRBD1, though no DNA is available to test this call. In germline, CDR1 is LNHNV, CDR2 YYDKDF (reference sequence). This CDR3 is 16 amino acids long. CDR3 region: CATRERRGGGQETQYF. Looking up the rest from reference TRBV15 and TRBJ2-5 gives the full variable domain: DAMVIQNPRYQVTQFGKPVTLSCSQTLNHNVMYWYQQKSSQAPKLLFHYYDKDFNNEADTPDNFQSRRPNTSFCFLDIRSPGLGDTAMYLCATRERRGGGQETQYFGPGTRLLVL.

The J gene is TRBJ2-7, the V gene TRBV6-1; TCRdb picks TRBD2, but there is no DNA to check that call. This CDR3 is 16 amino acids long. Germline CDR1 and CDR2: MNHNS and SASEGT. CDR3 sequence: CASSDPRSGSSYEQYF.

The chain combines TRBV5-1 with TRBJ2-1; TCRdb's D call, TRBD2, is unchecked because there is no DNA. The germline gives CDR1 SGHRS, CDR2 YFSETQ. The CDR3 length is 15 residues. The CDR3 region is CASSLASGGAGEQFF.

This rearrangement joins TRBV5-1 to TRBJ2-7; TCRdb's assignment of TRBD1 cannot be checked, as there is no DNA. The CDR3 covers 18 residues. Germline CDR1 and CDR2: SGHRS and YFSETQ. This CDR3 reads CASVAGGKPGQGDYEQYF. Using reference TRBV5-1 and TRBJ2-7 for the parts outside the CDR3, the full variable domain is KAGVTQTPRYLIKTRGQQVTLSCSPISGHRSVSWYQQTPGQGLQFLFEYFSETQRNKGNFPGRFSGRQFSNSRSEMNVSTLELGDSALYLCASVAGGKPGQGDYEQYFGPGTRLTVT.

The chain employs TRBV11-2 and TRBJ1-1; TCRdb selects TRBD1, and the lack of DNA leaves this call unchecked. The CDR3 sequence is 15 residues long. The germline CDR1 and CDR2 sequences are SGHAT and FQNNGV. CDR3 protein: CASSLATGANTEAFF.

The chain carries TRBV11-2 and TRBJ2-3; the TCRdb call, TRBD2, lacks DNA for checking. The CDR3 is 17 residues long. Germline V gene data show CDR1 as SGHAT and CDR2 as FQNNGV. The CDR3 reads CASSPAEWQPSTDTQYF.

This chain links TRBV4-1 with TRBJ2-1; TCRdb's D call, TRBD1, is unchecked because there is no DNA. From germline, CDR1 is MGHRA and CDR2 YSYEKL. The CDR3 runs to 14 residues. The CDR3 here is CASSQDEGGNEQFF.